This TCR beta chain comes out of a study of ipilimumab plus nivolumab after autologous stem cell transplantation. Study overall: A median of about eight nivolumab and 4 or 5 ipilimumab doses were given.

General study results and limits: The authors say TCR, Treg and microbiome findings warrant further study.

Checkpoint therapy with ipilimumab 1 mg/kg began 14 to 28 days after transplant. The CDR3 runs to 14 residues. Trimming at V came to 2 bases and at J to 5 bases, leaving 6 bases not matched to a gene. Germline V gives CDR1 MNHEY, CDR2 SVGAGI. The method was immunoSEQ multiplex PCR; TCRdb's version includes in-frame clones alone and lacks a portion of them. Found here are around 23,000 clones, roughly 80% of them singletons; the top ten hold more than 20%. On this clone itself: Antigen: not known.

The sequencing used PBMCs, collected in a trial of ipilimumab plus nivolumab as post-transplant consolidation. This chain connects TRBV6-5 to TRBJ2-7; 7 positions agree with TRBD2. This sequence was found in a male donor with diffuse large B-cell lymphoma. As DNA, the CDR3 is TGTGCCAGCAGTTACGCGGGAGAGGTCGACGAGCAGTACTTC. Protein: CASSYAGEVDEQYF.